This TCR beta chain was identified in a study of cytotoxic CD8 clonotypes in ibrutinib-treated CLL. As for the study in general: Across the patients, about a dozen were relapsed/refractory, some 14 treatment-naive and about 17 IGHV unmutated.

Profiling relied on immunoSEQ multiplex PCR, and the TCRdb table lists in-frame clones only, not all of them. This sample has roughly 200,000 clones, with nearly 80% found just once. General observations from the study: The study found baseline clonality above age-matched healthy donors, tracking circulating CD8+ T-cell counts. A difference in sampling times existed between sustained-remission and progressing patients.

On this clone itself: Its antigen is not known.

PBMCs that had been cryopreserved were the source of about 2 micrograms of genomic DNA for TCR beta libraries. V was clipped by 3 bases and J by 4 bases; unmatched bases: 10. This CDR3 comprises 19 residues. CDR1 is MNHNS and CDR2 is SASEGT in the germline V gene. This specimen consisted of PBMCs, obtained after 12 months of ibrutinib treatment. The chain uses TRBV6-1 and TRBJ2-2; TRBD2 aligns across 14 bases. This TCR derives from a human donor with chronic lymphocytic leukemia. The CDR3 here is CASSEETSGRAGFTGELFF. In DNA, the CDR3 is TGTGCCAGCAGTGAGGAGACTAGCGGGAGGGCCGGGTTCACCGGGGAGCTGTTTTTT.